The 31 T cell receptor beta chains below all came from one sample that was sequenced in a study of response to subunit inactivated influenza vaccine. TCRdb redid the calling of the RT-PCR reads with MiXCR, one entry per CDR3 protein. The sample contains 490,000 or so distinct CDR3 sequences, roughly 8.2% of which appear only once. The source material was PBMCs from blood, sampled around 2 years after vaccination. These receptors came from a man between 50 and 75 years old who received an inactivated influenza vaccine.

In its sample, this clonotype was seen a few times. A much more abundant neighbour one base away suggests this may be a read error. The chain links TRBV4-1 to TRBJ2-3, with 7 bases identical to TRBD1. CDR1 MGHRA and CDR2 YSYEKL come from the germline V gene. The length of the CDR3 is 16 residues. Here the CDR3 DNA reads TGCTCCAGCAGCCGAAACCGGGACAGAGCCACAGATACGCAGTATTTT. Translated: CSSSRNRDRATDTQYF.

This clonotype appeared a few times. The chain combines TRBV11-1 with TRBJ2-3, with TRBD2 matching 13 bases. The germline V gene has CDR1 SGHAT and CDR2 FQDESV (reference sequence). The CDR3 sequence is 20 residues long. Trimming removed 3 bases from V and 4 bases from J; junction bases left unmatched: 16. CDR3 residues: CASSLTFPGLAGSSADTQYF. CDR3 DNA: TGTGCCAGCAGCTTGACCTTTCCGGGACTAGCGGGAAGTTCGGCAGATACGCAGTATTTT.

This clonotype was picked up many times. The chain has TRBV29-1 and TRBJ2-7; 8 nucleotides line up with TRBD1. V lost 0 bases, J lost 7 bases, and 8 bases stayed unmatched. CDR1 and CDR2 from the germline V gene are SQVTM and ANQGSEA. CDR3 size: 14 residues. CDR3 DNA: TGCAGCGTTGAAGATCGGGCAGGGGGCCATGAGCAGTACTTC. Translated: CSVEDRAGGHEQYF.

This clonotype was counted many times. The CDR3 loop is CASSAGTGAEAFF. For the CDR3, the DNA is TGTGCCAGCAGTGCCGGGACAGGGGCTGAAGCTTTCTTT. The genes are TRBV12-3 or TRBV12-4 and TRBJ1-1; 10 bases match TRBD1. The CDR3 extends over 13 amino acids. J was trimmed by 6 bases and V by 5 bases; bases with no gene match: 3.

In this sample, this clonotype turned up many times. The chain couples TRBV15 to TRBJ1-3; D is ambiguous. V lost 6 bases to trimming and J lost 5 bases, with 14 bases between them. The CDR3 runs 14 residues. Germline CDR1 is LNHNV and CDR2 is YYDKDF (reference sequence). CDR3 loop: CATRGGFSRNTIYF. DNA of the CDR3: TGTGCCACCAGGGGTGGATTTTCTAGAAACACCATATATTTT.

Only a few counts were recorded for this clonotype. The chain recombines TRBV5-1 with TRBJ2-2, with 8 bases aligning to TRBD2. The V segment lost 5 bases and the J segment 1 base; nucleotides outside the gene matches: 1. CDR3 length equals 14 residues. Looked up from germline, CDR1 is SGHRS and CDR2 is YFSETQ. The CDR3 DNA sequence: TGCGCCAGCAGGCGGGGGGAGAACACCGGGGAGCTGTTTTTT. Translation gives CASRRGENTGELFF.

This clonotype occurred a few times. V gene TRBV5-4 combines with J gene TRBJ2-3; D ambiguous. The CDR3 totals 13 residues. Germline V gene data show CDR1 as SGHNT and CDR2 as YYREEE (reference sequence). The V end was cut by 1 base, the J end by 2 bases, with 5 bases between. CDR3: CASSLHYTDTQYF. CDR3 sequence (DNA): TGTGCCAGCAGCTTGCACTACACAGATACGCAGTATTTT.

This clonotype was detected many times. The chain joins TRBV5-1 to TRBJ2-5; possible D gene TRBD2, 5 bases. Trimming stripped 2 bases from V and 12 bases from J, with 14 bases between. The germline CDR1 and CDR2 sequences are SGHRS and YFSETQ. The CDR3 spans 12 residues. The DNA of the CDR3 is TGCGCCAGCAGCTTTCACCAAGGGAGTGAGTACTTC. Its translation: CASSFHQGSEYF.

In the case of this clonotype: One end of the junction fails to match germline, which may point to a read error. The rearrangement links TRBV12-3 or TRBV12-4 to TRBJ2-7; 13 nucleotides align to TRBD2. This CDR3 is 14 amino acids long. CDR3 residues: CASSPRTGTSGIGF. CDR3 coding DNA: TGTGCCAGCAGTCCCCGAACCGGGACTAGCGGGATAGGCTTC.

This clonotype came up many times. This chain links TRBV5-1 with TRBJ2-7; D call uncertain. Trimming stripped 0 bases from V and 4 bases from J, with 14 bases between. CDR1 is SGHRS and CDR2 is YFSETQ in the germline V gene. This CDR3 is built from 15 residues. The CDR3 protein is CASSLGAGYRYEQYF. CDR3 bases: TGCGCCAGCAGCTTGGGAGCCGGGTATCGTTACGAGCAGTACTTC.

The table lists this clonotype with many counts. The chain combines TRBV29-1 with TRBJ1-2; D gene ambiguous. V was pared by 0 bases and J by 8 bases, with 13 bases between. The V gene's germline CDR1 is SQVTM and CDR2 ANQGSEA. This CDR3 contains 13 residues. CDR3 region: CSVEDRSSHGYTF. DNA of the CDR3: TGCAGCGTTGAAGATCGTTCCAGCCACGGCTACACCTTC.

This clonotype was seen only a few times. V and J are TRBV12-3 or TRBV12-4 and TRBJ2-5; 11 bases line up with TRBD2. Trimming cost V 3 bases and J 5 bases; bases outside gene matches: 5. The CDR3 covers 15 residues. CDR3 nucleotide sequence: TGTGCCAGCAGTTTGGCTAGCGGGGGGCCGGAGACCCAGTACTTC. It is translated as CASSLASGGPETQYF.

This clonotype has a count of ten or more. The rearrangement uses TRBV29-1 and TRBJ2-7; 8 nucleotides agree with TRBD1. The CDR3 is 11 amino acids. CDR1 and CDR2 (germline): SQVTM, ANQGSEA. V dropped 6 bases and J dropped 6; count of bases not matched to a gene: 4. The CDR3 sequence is CSVAGGVEQYF. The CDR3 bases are TGCAGCGTCGCAGGGGGCGTCGAGCAGTACTTC.

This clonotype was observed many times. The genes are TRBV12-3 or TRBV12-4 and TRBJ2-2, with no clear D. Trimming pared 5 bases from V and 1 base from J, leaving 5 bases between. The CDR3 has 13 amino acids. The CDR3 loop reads CASSPGNTGELFF. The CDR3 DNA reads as TGTGCCAGCAGTCCCGGGAACACCGGGGAGCTGTTTTTT.

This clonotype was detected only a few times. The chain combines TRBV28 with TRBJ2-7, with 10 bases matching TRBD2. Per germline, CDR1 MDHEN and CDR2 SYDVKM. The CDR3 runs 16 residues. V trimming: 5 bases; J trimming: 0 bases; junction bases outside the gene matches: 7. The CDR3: CASSPPLAGVSYEQYF. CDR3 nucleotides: TGTGCCAGCAGTCCTCCCCTAGCGGGAGTCTCCTACGAGCAGTACTTC. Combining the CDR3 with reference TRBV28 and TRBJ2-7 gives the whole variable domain DVKVTQSSRYLVKRTGEKVFLECVQDMDHENMFWYRQDPGLGLRLIYFSYDVKMKEKGDIPEGYSVSREKKERFSLILESASTNQTSMYLCASSPPLAGVSYEQYFGPGTRLTVT.

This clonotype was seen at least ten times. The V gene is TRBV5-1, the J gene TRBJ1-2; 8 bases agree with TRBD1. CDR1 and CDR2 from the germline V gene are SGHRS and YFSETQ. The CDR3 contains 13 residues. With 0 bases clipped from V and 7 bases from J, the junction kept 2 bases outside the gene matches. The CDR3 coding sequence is TGCGCCAGCAGCTTGGCCGACAGGGGTGGCTACACCTTC. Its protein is CASSLADRGGYTF.

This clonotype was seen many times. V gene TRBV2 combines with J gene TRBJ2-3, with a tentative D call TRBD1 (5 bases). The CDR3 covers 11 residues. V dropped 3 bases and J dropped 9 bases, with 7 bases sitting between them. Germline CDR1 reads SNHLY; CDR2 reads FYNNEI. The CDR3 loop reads CASSDKGTQYF. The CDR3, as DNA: TGTGCCAGCAGTGATAAGGGGACGCAGTATTTT.

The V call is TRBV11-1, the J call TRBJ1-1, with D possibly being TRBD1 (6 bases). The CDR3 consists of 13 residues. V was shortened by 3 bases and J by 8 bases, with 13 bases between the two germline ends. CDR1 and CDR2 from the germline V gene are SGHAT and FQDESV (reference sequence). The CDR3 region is CASSFSRGQEAFF. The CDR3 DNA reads TGTGCCAGCAGCTTTAGCAGGGGACAAGAAGCTTTCTTT. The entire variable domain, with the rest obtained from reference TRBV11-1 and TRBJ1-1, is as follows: EAEVAQSPRYKITEKSQAVAFWCDPISGHATLYWYRQILGQGPELLVQFQDESVVDDSQLPKDRFSAERLKGVDSTLKIQPAELGDSAMYLCASSFSRGQEAFFGQGTRLTVV.

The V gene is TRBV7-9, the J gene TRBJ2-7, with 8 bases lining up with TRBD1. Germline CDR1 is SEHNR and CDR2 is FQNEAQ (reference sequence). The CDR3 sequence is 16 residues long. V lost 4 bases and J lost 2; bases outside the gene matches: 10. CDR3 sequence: CASSSSRDRLTYEQYF. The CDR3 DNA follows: TGTGCCAGCAGCTCCTCCAGGGACAGGCTGACCTACGAGCAGTACTTC.

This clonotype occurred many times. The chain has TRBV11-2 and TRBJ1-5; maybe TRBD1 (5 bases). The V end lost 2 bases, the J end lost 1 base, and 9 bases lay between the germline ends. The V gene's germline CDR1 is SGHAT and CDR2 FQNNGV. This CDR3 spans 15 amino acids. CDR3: CASSLTWGSNQPQHF. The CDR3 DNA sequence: TGTGCCAGCAGCTTAACGTGGGGGAGCAATCAGCCCCAGCATTTT.

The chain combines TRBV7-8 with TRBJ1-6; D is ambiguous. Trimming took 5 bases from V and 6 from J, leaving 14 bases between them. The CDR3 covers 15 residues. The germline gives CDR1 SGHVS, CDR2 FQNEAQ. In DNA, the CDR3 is TGTGCCAGCAGCCGGTCAGGCGGACGTAATTCACCCCTCCACTTT. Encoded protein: CASSRSGGRNSPLHF.

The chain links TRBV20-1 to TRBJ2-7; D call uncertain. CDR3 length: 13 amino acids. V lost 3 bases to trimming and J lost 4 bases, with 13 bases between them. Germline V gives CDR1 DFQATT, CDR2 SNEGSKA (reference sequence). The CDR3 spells CSARDLALYEQYF. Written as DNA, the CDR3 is TGCAGTGCTAGGGACCTCGCATTGTACGAGCAGTACTTC.

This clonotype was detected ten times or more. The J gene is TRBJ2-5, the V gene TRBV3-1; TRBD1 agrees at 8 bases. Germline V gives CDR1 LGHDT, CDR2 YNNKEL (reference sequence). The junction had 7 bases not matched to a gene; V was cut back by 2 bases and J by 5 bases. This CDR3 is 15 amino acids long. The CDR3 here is CASSQNPTGEETQYF. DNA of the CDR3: TGTGCCAGCAGCCAAAATCCGACAGGGGAGGAGACCCAGTACTTC.

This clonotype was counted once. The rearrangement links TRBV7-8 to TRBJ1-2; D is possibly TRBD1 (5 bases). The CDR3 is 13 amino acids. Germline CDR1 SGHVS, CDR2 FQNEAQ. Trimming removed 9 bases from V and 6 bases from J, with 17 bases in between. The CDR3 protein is CASRARGRDGYTF. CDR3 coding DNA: TGTGCCAGTAGGGCCCGCGGCAGGGATGGCTACACCTTC.

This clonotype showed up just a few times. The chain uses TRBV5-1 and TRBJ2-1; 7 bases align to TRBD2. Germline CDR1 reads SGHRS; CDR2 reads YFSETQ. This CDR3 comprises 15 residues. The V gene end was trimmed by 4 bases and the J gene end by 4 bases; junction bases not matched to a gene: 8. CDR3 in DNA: TGCGCCAGCAGCGGGGGGGGGTCTTTTTACAATGAGCAGTTCTTC. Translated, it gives CASSGGGSFYNEQFF.

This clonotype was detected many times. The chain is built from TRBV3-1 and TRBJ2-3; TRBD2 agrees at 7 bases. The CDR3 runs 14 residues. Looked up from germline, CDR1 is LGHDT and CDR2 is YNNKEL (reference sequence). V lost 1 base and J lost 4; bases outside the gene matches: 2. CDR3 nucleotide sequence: TGTGCCAGCAGCCAAGTTAGCGGGCCAGATACGCAGTATTTT. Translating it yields CASSQVSGPDTQYF.

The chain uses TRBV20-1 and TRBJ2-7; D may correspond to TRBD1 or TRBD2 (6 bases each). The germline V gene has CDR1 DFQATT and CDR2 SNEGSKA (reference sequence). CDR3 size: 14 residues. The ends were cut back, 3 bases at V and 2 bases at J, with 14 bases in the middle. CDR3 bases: TGCAGTGCTAGTTTGACGGGGGCGACCTACGAGCAGTACTTC. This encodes CSASLTGATYEQYF.

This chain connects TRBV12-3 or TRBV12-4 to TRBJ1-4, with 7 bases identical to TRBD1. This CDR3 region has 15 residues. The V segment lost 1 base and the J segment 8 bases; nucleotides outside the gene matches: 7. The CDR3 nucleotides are TGTGCCAGCAGTTTAGTGAGGGGGCCGAAGGAAAAACTGTTTTTT. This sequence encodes CASSLVRGPKEKLFF.

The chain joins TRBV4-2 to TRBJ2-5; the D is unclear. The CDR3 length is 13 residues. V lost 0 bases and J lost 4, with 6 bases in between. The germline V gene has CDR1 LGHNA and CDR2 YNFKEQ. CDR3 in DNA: TGTGCCAGCAGCCAAGATATAAGAGAGACCCAGTACTTC. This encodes CASSQDIRETQYF.

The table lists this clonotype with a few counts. CDR3 amino acids: CASSNGQGDEQFF. The CDR3 nucleotides are TGCGCCAGCAGCAATGGACAGGGGGATGAGCAGTTCTTC. V gene TRBV5-1 combines with J gene TRBJ2-1, with TRBD1 identical over 10 bases. This CDR3 region has 13 residues. With 4 bases clipped from V and 8 bases from J, the junction kept 3 bases outside the gene matches. CDR1 is SGHRS and CDR2 is YFSETQ in the germline V gene. The full variable domain, in which reference TRBV5-1 and TRBJ2-1 provide the parts outside the CDR3, is KAGVTQTPRYLIKTRGQQVTLSCSPISGHRSVSWYQQTPGQGLQFLFEYFSETQRNKGNFPGRFSGRQFSNSRSEMNVSTLELGDSALYLCASSNGQGDEQFFGPGTRLTVL.

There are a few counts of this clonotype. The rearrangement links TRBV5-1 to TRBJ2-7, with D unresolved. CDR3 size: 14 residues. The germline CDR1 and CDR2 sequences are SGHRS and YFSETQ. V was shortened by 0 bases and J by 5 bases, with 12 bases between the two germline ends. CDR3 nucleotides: TGCGCCAGCAGCTTGGGAAACGCGGCCCACGAGCAGTACTTC. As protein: CASSLGNAAHEQYF.